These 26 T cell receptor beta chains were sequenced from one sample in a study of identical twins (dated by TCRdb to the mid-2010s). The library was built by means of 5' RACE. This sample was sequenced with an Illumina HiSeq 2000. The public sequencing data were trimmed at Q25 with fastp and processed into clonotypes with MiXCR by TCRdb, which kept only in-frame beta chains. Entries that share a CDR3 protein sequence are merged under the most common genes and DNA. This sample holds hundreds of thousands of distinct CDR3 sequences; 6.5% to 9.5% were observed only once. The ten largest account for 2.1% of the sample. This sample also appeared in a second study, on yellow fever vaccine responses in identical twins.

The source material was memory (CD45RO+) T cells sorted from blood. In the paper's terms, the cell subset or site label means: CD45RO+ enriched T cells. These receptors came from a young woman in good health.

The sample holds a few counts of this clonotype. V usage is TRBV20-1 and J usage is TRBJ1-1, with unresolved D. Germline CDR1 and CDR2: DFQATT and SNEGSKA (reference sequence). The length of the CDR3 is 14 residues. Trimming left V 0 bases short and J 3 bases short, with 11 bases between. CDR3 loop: CSAREMFRYTEAFF. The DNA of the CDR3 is TGCAGTGCTAGAGAGATGTTCCGCTACACTGAAGCTTTCTTT.

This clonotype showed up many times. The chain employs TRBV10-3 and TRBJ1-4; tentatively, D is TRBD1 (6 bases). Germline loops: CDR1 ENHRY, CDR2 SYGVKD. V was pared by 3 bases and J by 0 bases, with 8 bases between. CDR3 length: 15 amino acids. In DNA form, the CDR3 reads TGTGCCATCAGTGACAGGACAGCAACTAATGAAAAACTGTTTTTT. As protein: CAISDRTATNEKLFF.

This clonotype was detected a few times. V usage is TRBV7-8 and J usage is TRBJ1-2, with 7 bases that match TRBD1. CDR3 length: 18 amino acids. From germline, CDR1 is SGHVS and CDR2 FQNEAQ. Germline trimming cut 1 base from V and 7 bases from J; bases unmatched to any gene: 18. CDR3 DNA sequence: TGTGCCAGCAGCTTAGATGCGAGGGGGCGCAAAGGGTCAGGTGGCTACACCTTC. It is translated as CASSLDARGRKGSGGYTF. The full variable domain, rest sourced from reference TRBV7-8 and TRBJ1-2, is GAGVSQSPRYKVAKRGQDVALRCDPISGHVSLFWYQQALGQGPEFLTYFQNEAQLDKSGLPSDRFFAERPEGSVSTLKIQRTQQEDSAVYLCASSLDARGRKGSGGYTFGSGTRLTVV.

The DNA for the CDR3 is TGTGCCAGCAGTTTATGGACAGTCAAGAACACTGAAGCTTTCTTT. It is translated as CASSLWTVKNTEAFF. V gene TRBV28 combines with J gene TRBJ1-1, with D tentatively TRBD1 (5 bases). There are 15 residues in the CDR3. Germline V gives CDR1 MDHEN, CDR2 SYDVKM. V was shortened by 0 bases and J by 1 base, with 9 bases between the two germline ends.

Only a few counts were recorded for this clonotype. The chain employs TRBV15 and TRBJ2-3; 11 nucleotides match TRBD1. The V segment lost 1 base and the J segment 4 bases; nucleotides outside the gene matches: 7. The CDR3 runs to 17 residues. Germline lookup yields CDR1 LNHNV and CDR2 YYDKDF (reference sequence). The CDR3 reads CATSRARKGQGADTQYF. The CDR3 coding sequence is TGTGCCACCAGCAGAGCTAGGAAGGGACAGGGGGCAGATACGCAGTATTTT.

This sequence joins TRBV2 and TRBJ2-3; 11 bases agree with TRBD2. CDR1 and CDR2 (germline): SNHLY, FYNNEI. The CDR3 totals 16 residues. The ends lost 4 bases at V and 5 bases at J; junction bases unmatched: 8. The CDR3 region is CASSGVTSGSGDTQYF. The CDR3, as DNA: TGTGCCAGCAGTGGAGTTACTAGCGGGAGTGGAGATACGCAGTATTTT.

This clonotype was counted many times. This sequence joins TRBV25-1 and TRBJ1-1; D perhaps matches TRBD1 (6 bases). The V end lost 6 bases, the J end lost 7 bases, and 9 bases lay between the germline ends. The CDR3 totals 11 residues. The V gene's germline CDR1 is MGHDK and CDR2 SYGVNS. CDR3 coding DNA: TGTGCCAGCAGGGTGGACAGTGAAGCTTTCTTT. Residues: CASRVDSEAFF. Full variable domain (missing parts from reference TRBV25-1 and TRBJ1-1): EADIYQTPRYLVIGTGKKITLECSQTMGHDKMYWYQQDPGMELHLIHYSYGVNSTEKGDLSSESTVSRIRTEHFPLTLESARPSHTSQYLCASRVDSEAFFGQGTRLTVV.

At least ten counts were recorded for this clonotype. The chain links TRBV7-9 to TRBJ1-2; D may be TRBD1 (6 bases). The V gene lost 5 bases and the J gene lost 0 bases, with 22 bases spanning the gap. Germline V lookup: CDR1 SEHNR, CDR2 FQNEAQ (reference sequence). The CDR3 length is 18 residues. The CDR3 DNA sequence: TGTGCCAGCAGCCGCAGGGGCGCACCAGGGACGGCTAACTATGGCTACACCTTC. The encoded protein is CASSRRGAPGTANYGYTF.

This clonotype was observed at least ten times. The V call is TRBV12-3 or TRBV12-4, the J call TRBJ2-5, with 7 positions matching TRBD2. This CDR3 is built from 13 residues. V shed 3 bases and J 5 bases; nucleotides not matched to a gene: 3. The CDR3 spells CASSFREVETQYF. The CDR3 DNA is TGTGCCAGCAGTTTTCGGGAGGTGGAGACCCAGTACTTC.

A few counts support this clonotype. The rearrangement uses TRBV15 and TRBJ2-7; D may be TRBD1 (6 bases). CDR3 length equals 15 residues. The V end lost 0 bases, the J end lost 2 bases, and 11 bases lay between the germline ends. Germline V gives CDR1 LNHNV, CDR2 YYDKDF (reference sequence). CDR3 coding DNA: TGTGCCACCAGCAGAGAGTCAGGGGCGACCTACGAGCAGTACTTC. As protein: CATSRESGATYEQYF.

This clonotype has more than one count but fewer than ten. The CDR3 DNA reads TGCGCCAGCAGAAGTGACACCTACGAGCAGTACTTC. Translated: CASRSDTYEQYF. This sequence joins TRBV5-1 and TRBJ2-7, with unresolved D. Per the germline V gene, CDR1 is SGHRS and CDR2 is YFSETQ. V was pared by 5 bases and J by 2 bases, with 8 bases between. This CDR3 comprises 12 residues.

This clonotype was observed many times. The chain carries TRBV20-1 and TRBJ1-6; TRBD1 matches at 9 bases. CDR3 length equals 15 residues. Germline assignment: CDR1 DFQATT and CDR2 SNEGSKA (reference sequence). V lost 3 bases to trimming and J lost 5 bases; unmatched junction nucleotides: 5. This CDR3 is CSARTGTGNNSPLHF. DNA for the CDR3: TGCAGTGCTAGGACCGGGACAGGGAATAATTCACCCCTCCACTTT.

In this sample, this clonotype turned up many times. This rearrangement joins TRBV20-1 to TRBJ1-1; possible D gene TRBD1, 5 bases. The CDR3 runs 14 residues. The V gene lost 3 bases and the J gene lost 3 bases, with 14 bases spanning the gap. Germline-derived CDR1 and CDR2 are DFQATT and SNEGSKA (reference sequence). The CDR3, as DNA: TGCAGTGCTAGTTCCCCTACAGGAGACACTGAAGCTTTCTTT. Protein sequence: CSASSPTGDTEAFF.

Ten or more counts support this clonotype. The CDR3 bases are TGCAGCGTTGTTTCTCTCAATGAAAAACTGTTTTTT. Its translation is CSVVSLNEKLFF. V usage is TRBV29-1 and J usage is TRBJ1-4; D gene ambiguous. Germline V gene sequence: CDR1 SQVTM, CDR2 ANQGSEA. The ends were cut back, 4 bases at V and 5 bases at J, with 8 bases in the middle. CDR3 length equals 12 residues.

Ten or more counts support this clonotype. In DNA form, the CDR3 reads TGTGCCAGCAGCCAAGCTCCCGTTCCCTACAATGAGCAGTTCTTC. As protein: CASSQAPVPYNEQFF. The J gene is TRBJ2-1, the V gene TRBV3-1; the D is unclear. The CDR3 runs 15 residues. Trimming removed 1 base from V and 2 bases from J, with 9 bases in between. Germline V lookup: CDR1 LGHDT, CDR2 YNNKEL (reference sequence).

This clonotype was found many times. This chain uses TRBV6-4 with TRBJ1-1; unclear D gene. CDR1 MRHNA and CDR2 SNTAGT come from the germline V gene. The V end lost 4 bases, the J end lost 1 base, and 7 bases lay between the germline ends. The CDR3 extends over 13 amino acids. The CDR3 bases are TGTGCCAGCAGTGTAGAGGGGAACACTGAAGCTTTCTTT. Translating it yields CASSVEGNTEAFF.

The CDR3 DNA is TGTGCCAGCTCAACGGGACAGGGATCGGAGACCCAGTACTTC. Translating it yields CASSTGQGSETQYF. The genes are TRBV18 and TRBJ2-5; 9 nucleotides match TRBD1. Germline-derived CDR1 and CDR2 are KGHSH and LQKENI. This CDR3 contains 14 residues. V lost 5 bases and J lost 5; bases outside the gene matches: 6.

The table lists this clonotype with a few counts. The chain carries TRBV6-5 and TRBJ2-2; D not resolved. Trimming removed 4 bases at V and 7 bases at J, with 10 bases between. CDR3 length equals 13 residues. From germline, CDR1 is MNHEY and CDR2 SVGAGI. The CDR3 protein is CASSFPWSGELFF. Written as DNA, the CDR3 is TGTGCCAGCAGTTTTCCATGGAGCGGGGAGCTGTTTTTT.

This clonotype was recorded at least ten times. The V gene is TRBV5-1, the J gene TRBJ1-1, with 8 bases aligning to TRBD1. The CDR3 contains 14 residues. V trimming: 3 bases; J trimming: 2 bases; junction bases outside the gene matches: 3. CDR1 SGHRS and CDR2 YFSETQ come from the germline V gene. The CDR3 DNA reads TGCGCCAGCAGCTCCGACAGGGGAAACACTGAAGCTTTCTTT. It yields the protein CASSSDRGNTEAFF.

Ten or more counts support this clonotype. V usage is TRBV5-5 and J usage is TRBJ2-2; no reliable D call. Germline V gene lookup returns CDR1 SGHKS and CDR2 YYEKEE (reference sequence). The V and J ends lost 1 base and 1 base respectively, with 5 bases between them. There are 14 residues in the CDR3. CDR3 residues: CASSLSENTGELFF. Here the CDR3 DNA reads TGTGCCAGCAGCTTGTCAGAGAACACCGGGGAGCTGTTTTTT.

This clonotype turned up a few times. This CDR3 is CASSPLSWEKLFF. In nucleotides, the CDR3 is TGTGCCAGCAGCCCCCTGTCCTGGGAAAAACTGTTTTTT. V and J are TRBV3-1 and TRBJ1-4; no firm D call. CDR1 is LGHDT, CDR2 YNNKEL, per germline (reference sequence). This CDR3 has 13 residues. The V end lost 4 bases, the J end lost 8 bases, and 11 bases lay between the germline ends.

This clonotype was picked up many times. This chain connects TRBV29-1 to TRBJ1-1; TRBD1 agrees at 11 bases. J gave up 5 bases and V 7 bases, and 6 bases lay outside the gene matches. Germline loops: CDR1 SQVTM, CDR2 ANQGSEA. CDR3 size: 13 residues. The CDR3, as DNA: TGCAGCGCCGGACAGGGGGCATGGACTGAAGCTTTCTTT. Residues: CSAGQGAWTEAFF.

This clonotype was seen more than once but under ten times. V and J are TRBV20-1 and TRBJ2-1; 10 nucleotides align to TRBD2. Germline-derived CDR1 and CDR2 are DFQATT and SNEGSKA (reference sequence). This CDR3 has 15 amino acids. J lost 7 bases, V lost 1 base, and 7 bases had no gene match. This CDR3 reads CSARVLLAGRNEQFF. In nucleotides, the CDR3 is TGCAGTGCTAGAGTTTTACTAGCGGGACGGAATGAGCAGTTCTTC.

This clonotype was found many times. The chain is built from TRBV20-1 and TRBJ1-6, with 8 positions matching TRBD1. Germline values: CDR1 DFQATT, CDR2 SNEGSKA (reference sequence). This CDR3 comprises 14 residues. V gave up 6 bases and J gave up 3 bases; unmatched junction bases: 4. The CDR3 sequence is CSAPGQGYNSPLHF. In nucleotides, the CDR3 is TGCAGTGCACCTGGACAGGGCTATAATTCACCCCTCCACTTT.

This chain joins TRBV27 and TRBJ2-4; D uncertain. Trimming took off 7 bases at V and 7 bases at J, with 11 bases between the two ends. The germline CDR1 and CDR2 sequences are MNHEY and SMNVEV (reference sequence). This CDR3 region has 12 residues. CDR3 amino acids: CASTGPYNIQYF. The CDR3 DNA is TGTGCCAGCACTGGTCCGTACAACATTCAGTACTTC.

The CDR3 coding sequence is TGTGCCAGCAGTGAGGACATTAACAATCAGCCCCAGCATTTT. Its translation is CASSEDINNQPQHF. The gene calls are TRBV2 and TRBJ1-5; D possibly corresponds to TRBD1 (5 bases). Germline V gene lookup returns CDR1 SNHLY and CDR2 FYNNEI. With 3 bases removed from V and 3 bases from J, the gap between germline ends came to 9 bases. This CDR3 comprises 14 residues.